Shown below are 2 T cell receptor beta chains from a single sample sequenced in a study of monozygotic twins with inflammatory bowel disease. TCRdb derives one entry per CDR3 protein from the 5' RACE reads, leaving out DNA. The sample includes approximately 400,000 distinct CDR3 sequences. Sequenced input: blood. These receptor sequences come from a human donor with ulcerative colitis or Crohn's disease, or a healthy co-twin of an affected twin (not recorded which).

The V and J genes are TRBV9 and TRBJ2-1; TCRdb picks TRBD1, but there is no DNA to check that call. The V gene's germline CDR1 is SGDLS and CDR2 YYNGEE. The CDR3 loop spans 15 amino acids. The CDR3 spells CASSVEGRGWGEQFF.

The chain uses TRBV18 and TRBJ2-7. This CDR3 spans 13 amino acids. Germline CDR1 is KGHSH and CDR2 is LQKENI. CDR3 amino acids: CASSLAASYEQYF.